This TCR beta chain was retrieved from a study of identical twins. Study conclusions and caveats: Within cord blood, abundant beta clonotypes carried fewer insertions, but memory repertoires showed no such trend. It was possible that invariant MAIT and iNKT cells partly confounded the zero-insertion analyses.

One entry per CDR3 protein, called by TCRdb with MiXCR from the 5' RACE reads. The sample includes around 340,000 distinct CDR3 sequences, roughly 12% of them seen just once. This clonotype was recorded a few times. The antigen is unknown. V gave up 6 bases and J gave up 2 bases, with 8 bases separating them. In germline, CDR1 is MNHNS, CDR2 SASEGT. This CDR3 is 13 amino acids long. These data were also reused for a study on yellow fever vaccine responses in identical twins.

The receptor's source is a woman between 18 and 29 years old in good health. Material: CD8+ T cells sorted from blood. The chain employs TRBV6-1 and TRBJ2-1, with D unresolved. The CDR3 here is CASSPLTYNEQFF. The CDR3 nucleotides are TGTGCCAGCAGCCCCTTGACCTACAATGAGCAGTTCTTC.